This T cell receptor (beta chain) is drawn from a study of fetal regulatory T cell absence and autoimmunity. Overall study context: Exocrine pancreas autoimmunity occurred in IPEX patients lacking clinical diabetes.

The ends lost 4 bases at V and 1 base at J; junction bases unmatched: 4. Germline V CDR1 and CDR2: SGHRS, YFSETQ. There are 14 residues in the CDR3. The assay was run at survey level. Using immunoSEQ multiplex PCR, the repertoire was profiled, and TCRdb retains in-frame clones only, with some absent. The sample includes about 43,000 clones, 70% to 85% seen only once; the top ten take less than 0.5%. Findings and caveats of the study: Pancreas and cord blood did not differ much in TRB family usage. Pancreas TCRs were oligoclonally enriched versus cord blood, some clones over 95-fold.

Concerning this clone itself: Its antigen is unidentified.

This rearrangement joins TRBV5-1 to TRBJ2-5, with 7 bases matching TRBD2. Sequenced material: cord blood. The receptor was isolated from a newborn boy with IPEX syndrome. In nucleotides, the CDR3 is TGCGCCAGCAGCGTAGGGACTACCCAAGAGACCCAGTACTTC. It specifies CASSVGTTQETQYF.